One sample yielded the 30 T cell receptor beta chains listed below, sequenced in a study of Ad26.COV2.S vaccination and SARS-CoV-2 variants. The treatment denotes: some 20 received Ad26.COV2.S at low or high dose, single or two shots; several received placebo; per-sample allocation not given. Specimen acquisition occurred on day 63 following the initial vaccine or placebo injection. The assay was immunoSEQ multiplex PCR, and TCRdb's table has in-frame clones only and misses some. Among some 300,000 clones listed, over 80% were seen once. Sequencing used peripheral blood, obtained in a trial of Ad26.COV2.S vaccine versus placebo. The receptors stem from a person between 18 and 65 years old who received the Ad26.COV2.S COVID-19 vaccine or a placebo.

The chain recombines TRBV18 with TRBJ1-1; D is ambiguous. Germline V gene data show CDR1 as KGHSH and CDR2 as LQKENI. V lost 3 bases and J 0 bases, leaving 5 bases between the germline ends. There are 13 residues in the CDR3. CDR3 bases: TGTGCCAGCTCACCGTCAATGAACACTGAAGCTTTCTTT. Translated, it gives CASSPSMNTEAFF.

This chain joins TRBV7-8 and TRBJ1-5; 8 nucleotides agree with TRBD1. The germline CDR1 and CDR2 sequences are SGHVS and FQNEAQ. The V and J ends lost 1 base and 0 bases, in that order; junction bases with no gene match: 8. There are 18 residues in the CDR3. CDR3 protein: CASSLEARGRVSNQPQHF. CDR3 DNA: TGTGCCAGCAGCTTAGAGGCCAGGGGGCGAGTTAGCAATCAGCCCCAGCATTTT.

The J gene is TRBJ1-5, the V gene TRBV28; TRBD1 might be the D (5 bases). Germline values: CDR1 MDHEN, CDR2 SYDVKM. V lost 4 bases to trimming and J lost 0 bases, with 13 bases between them. CDR3 length: 16 residues. In nucleotides, the CDR3 is TGTGCCAGCAGTTACAGGCTCCGGGATAGCAATCAGCCCCAGCATTTT. It translates to CASSYRLRDSNQPQHF. The whole variable domain, remainder taken from reference TRBV28 and TRBJ1-5, is DVKVTQSSRYLVKRTGEKVFLECVQDMDHENMFWYRQDPGLGLRLIYFSYDVKMKEKGDIPEGYSVSREKKERFSLILESASTNQTSMYLCASSYRLRDSNQPQHFGDGTRLSIL.

This clone was found once. The V and J genes are TRBV11-2 and TRBJ2-5; 10 bases fit TRBD1. CDR3 length equals 14 residues. Trimming cost V 5 bases and J 5 bases; bases outside gene matches: 5. Germline CDR1 reads SGHAT; CDR2 reads FQNNGV. The CDR3, as DNA: TGTGCCAGCAGCAAGGACAGGGGGTCGGAGACCCAGTACTTC. It codes for CASSKDRGSETQYF.

V is TRBV6-1 and J is TRBJ2-7; a weak D match, TRBD2 (5 bases). Germline-derived CDR1 and CDR2 are MNHNS and SASEGT. This CDR3 has 13 amino acids. V was cut by 2 bases and J by 4 bases, with 9 bases left in between. In nucleotides, the CDR3 is TGTGCCAGCAGTGAACGGGGTGTTTACGAGCAGTACTTC. Residues: CASSERGVYEQYF.

The CDR3 loop is CASSRRGYVNTEAFF. The DNA for the CDR3 is TGTGCCAGCAGTAGGCGAGGGTACGTGAACACTGAAGCTTTCTTT. J is TRBJ1-1 and V is TRBV6-7; no definite D call. TRBV6-7 is annotated as an ORF whose role is uncertain. The V and J ends lost 5 bases and 0 bases respectively, with 13 bases between them. CDR3 length: 15 residues.

The genes are TRBV15 and TRBJ2-1; 10 bases map to TRBD1. The trim removed 4 bases at V and 8 bases at J, leaving 11 bases unmatched. CDR3 length equals 16 residues. CDR1 is LNHNV, CDR2 YYDKDF, per germline (reference sequence). Written as DNA, the CDR3 is TGTGCCACCAGCAATCGAGGGACAGGGGTGTCCCATGAGCAGTTCTTC. It translates to CATSNRGTGVSHEQFF.

CDR3 coding DNA: TGTGCCAGCAGCTTGGGTGAGGGGCTAGCCTTCTCCTACAATGAGCAGTTCTTC. As protein: CASSLGEGLAFSYNEQFF. The chain combines TRBV5-5 with TRBJ2-1; D may correspond to TRBD1 or TRBD2 (5 bases each). This CDR3 has 18 amino acids. Germline CDR1 and CDR2: SGHKS and YYEKEE (reference sequence). Trimming cost V 0 bases and J 0 bases, with 16 bases left between them.

V gene TRBV7-8 combines with J gene TRBJ1-2; the D gene is possibly TRBD1 (5 bases). The V and J ends lost 5 bases and 4 bases respectively, with 17 bases between them. Germline V lookup: CDR1 SGHVS, CDR2 FQNEAQ. The CDR3 covers 15 residues. The chain's CDR3 is CASSATVGVGYGYTF. The DNA of the CDR3 is TGTGCCAGCAGCGCGACCGTGGGGGTCGGCTATGGCTACACCTTC.

This clone was observed a handful of times. J is TRBJ1-2 and V is TRBV25-1, with unresolved D. Trimming left V 1 base short and J 2 bases short, with 14 bases between. Germline CDR1 reads MGHDK; CDR2 reads SYGVNS. The CDR3 length is 16 residues. The CDR3 region is CASSESLLRVNYGYTF. As DNA, the CDR3 is TGTGCCAGCAGTGAATCCCTGTTAAGGGTCAACTATGGCTACACCTTC.

CDR3 sequence (DNA): TGTGCCAGCAGGGCCGGGACACAAAATGAAGCTTTCTTT. Encoded protein: CASRAGTQNEAFF. The V gene is TRBV5-4, the J gene TRBJ1-1; maybe TRBD1 (6 bases). Germline loops: CDR1 SGHNT, CDR2 YYREEE (reference sequence). V lost 5 bases, J lost 7 bases, and 15 bases lay in between. The CDR3 consists of 13 residues.

A word on this clone: The sample contains more than one DNA sequence encoding this CDR3. The rearrangement joins TRBV5-6 to TRBJ2-7; D possibly corresponds to TRBD2 (6 bases). The length of the CDR3 is 12 residues. The germline V and J ends were trimmed by 2 bases and 4 bases, with 7 bases remaining between them. Germline V gene data show CDR1 as SGHDT and CDR2 as YYEEEE. The CDR3 nucleotides are TGTGCCAGCAGCTTAGGAGGGTACGAGCAGTACTTC. Residues: CASSLGGYEQYF.

The rearrangement links TRBV10-3 to TRBJ1-2, with D unresolved. The ends were cut back, 0 bases at V and 3 bases at J, with 11 bases in the middle. This CDR3 contains 15 residues. Germline-derived CDR1 and CDR2 are ENHRY and SYGVKD. Here the CDR3 DNA reads TGTGCCATCAGTGAGTCGATCTTTCGCGACTATGGCTACACCTTC. Protein product: CAISESIFRDYGYTF.

This chain uses TRBV29-1 with TRBJ1-1, with 8 nucleotides matching TRBD1. CDR3 length: 14 amino acids. Germline V gene sequence: CDR1 SQVTM, CDR2 ANQGSEA. Trimming at V came to 5 bases and at J to 1 base, leaving 6 bases not matched to a gene. In nucleotides, the CDR3 is TGCAGCGTTTCGACAGGGGCATCGAACACTGAAGCTTTCTTT. Protein: CSVSTGASNTEAFF.

The rearrangement joins TRBV18 to TRBJ1-5; 8 bases are a match to TRBD1. There are 15 residues in the CDR3. With 6 bases clipped from V and 9 bases from J, the junction kept 13 bases outside the gene matches. The germline V gene encodes CDR1 KGHSH and CDR2 LQKENI. The CDR3 coding sequence is TGTGCCAGCTCGCCTCAGGGGGCGGATTACTGGCCCCAGCATTTT. Its translation: CASSPQGADYWPQHF.

This clone was detected only a few times. V and J are TRBV5-1 and TRBJ2-2; D gene ambiguous. V lost 0 bases, J lost 6 bases, and 9 bases lay in between. CDR3 length equals 14 residues. Germline assignment: CDR1 SGHRS and CDR2 YFSETQ. CDR3 sequence: CASSLVPSPGELFF. In DNA, the CDR3 is TGCGCCAGCAGCTTGGTACCCTCCCCCGGGGAGCTGTTTTTT. Full variable domain (remainder filled in from reference TRBV5-1 and TRBJ2-2): KAGVTQTPRYLIKTRGQQVTLSCSPISGHRSVSWYQQTPGQGLQFLFEYFSETQRNKGNFPGRFSGRQFSNSRSEMNVSTLELGDSALYLCASSLVPSPGELFFGEGSRLTVL.

V is TRBV7-3 and J is TRBJ1-5; D unresolved. Trimming left V 5 bases short and J 6 bases short, with 11 bases between. Germline V lookup: CDR1 SGHTA, CDR2 FQGTGA. CDR3 length: 13 residues. CDR3 protein: CASSPWPGQPQHF. DNA for the CDR3: TGTGCCAGCAGCCCATGGCCCGGTCAGCCCCAGCATTTT.

The genes are TRBV5-4 and TRBJ2-1, with 10 bases fitting TRBD1. Trimming at V came to 1 base and at J to 9 bases, leaving 10 bases not matched to a gene. The CDR3 is 16 amino acids. Germline assignment: CDR1 SGHNT and CDR2 YYREEE (reference sequence). CDR3 DNA: TGTGCCAGCAGCTTGCCCCGTGGACAGGGGGTCGGTGAGCAGTTCTTC. Amino acid sequence: CASSLPRGQGVGEQFF.

The rearrangement uses TRBV6-5 and TRBJ2-3, with 9 bases lining up with TRBD1. This CDR3 contains 15 residues. With 4 bases clipped from V and 2 bases from J, the junction kept 4 bases outside the gene matches. Germline V gives CDR1 MNHEY, CDR2 SVGAGI. CDR3 amino acids: CASSSGQGNTDTQYF. The CDR3 DNA follows: TGTGCCAGCAGTTCCGGACAGGGGAACACAGATACGCAGTATTTT.

The rearrangement joins TRBV2 to TRBJ1-1, with a tentative D call TRBD1 (6 bases). This CDR3 has 14 residues. V lost 5 bases to trimming and J lost 2 bases, with 12 bases between them. CDR1 and CDR2 from the germline V gene are SNHLY and FYNNEI. This chain's CDR3 is CASSSWGANTEAFF. In DNA, the CDR3 is TGTGCCAGCAGTTCGTGGGGGGCAAACACTGAAGCTTTCTTT.

The chain recombines TRBV9 with TRBJ1-3; D may be TRBD1 (6 bases). Germline V gives CDR1 SGDLS, CDR2 YYNGEE. V lost 4 bases and J lost 0, with 11 bases in between. The CDR3 is 15 residues long. The CDR3 reads CASSTQGVSGNTIYF. The DNA for the CDR3 is TGTGCCAGCAGCACACAGGGCGTCTCTGGAAACACCATATATTTT.

Comments on this clone: The same CDR3 also results from other DNA sequences found in this sample. The chain combines TRBV5-1 with TRBJ2-7; a possible D gene is TRBD1 (6 bases). The CDR3 is 15 amino acids. Germline-derived CDR1 and CDR2 are SGHRS and YFSETQ. Trimming stripped 0 bases from V and 0 bases from J, with 10 bases between. The chain's CDR3 is CASSLVQGLSYEQYF. The DNA for the CDR3 is TGCGCCAGCAGCTTGGTACAGGGCCTCTCCTACGAGCAGTACTTC.

V and J are TRBV3-1 (or the pseudogene TRBV3-2) and TRBJ1-2; 7 bases match TRBD1. The V segment lost 2 bases and the J segment 4 bases; nucleotides outside the gene matches: 7. CDR1 is LGHDT and CDR2 is YNNKEL in the germline V gene (reference sequence). This CDR3 is 15 amino acids long. CDR3 sequence reads: CASSQTWDSGYGYTF. CDR3 nucleotides: TGTGCCAGCAGCCAAACTTGGGACAGTGGCTATGGCTACACCTTC.

This chain links TRBV11-2 with TRBJ2-1; 14 nucleotides match TRBD2. Losses at the gene ends were 7 bases for V and 8 bases for J; bases not matched to a gene: 4. The CDR3 consists of 14 residues. Per the germline V gene, CDR1 is SGHAT and CDR2 is FQNNGV. The CDR3 region is CASTTSGGADEQFF. The CDR3 DNA is TGTGCCAGCACGACTAGCGGGGGGGCAGATGAGCAGTTCTTC.

This clone was detected only a few times. CDR3: CASSFGRGGSSYNSPLHF. DNA of the CDR3: TGTGCCAGCAGTTTCGGCAGGGGGGGAAGCTCCTATAATTCACCCCTCCACTTT. The rearrangement joins TRBV28 to TRBJ1-6; 7 bases align to TRBD1. The CDR3 covers 18 residues. Losses at the gene ends were 3 bases for V and 0 bases for J; bases not matched to a gene: 8. CDR1 is MDHEN and CDR2 is SYDVKM in the germline V gene. The full variable domain, rest sourced from reference TRBV28 and TRBJ1-6, is DVKVTQSSRYLVKRTGEKVFLECVQDMDHENMFWYRQDPGLGLRLIYFSYDVKMKEKGDIPEGYSVSREKKERFSLILESASTNQTSMYLCASSFGRGGSSYNSPLHFGNGTRLTVT.

The chain uses TRBV11-2 and TRBJ2-1; 8 nucleotides line up with TRBD2. V lost 3 bases, J lost 2 bases, and 6 bases stayed unmatched. The CDR3 loop spans 16 amino acids. Germline V gives CDR1 SGHAT, CDR2 FQNNGV. CDR3 in amino acids: CASSFYQLAAYNEQFF. CDR3 in DNA: TGTGCCAGCAGCTTTTACCAACTAGCGGCCTACAATGAGCAGTTCTTC.

The rearrangement uses TRBV5-5 and TRBJ2-6, with 7 positions matching TRBD1. With V trimmed by 4 bases and J by 1 base, 5 bases remained unmatched. Per the germline V gene, CDR1 is SGHKS and CDR2 is YYEKEE (reference sequence). The CDR3 runs 16 residues. CDR3 coding DNA: TGTGCCAGCAGCCCGAAACAGGGGTCTGGGGCCAACGTCCTGACTTTC. This sequence encodes CASSPKQGSGANVLTF.

The V gene is TRBV10-3, the J gene TRBJ1-1; D not resolved. The CDR3 sequence is 15 residues long. Trimming left V 0 bases short and J 2 bases short, with 10 bases between. Germline V gene data show CDR1 as ENHRY and CDR2 as SYGVKD. This chain's CDR3 is CAISESEEVNTEAFF. The CDR3 DNA follows: TGTGCCATCAGTGAGTCGGAGGAAGTTAACACTGAAGCTTTCTTT.

J is TRBJ1-2 and V is TRBV7-8; D gene unclear. CDR3 length: 16 residues. Germline CDR1 is SGHVS and CDR2 is FQNEAQ. The V and J ends lost 0 bases and 6 bases respectively, with 17 bases between them. Written as DNA, the CDR3 is TGTGCCAGCAGCTTAGCGTCCTCCGGCAGTGAACATGGCTACACCTTC. Its protein product is CASSLASSGSEHGYTF.

This chain links TRBV4-1 with TRBJ1-1, with TRBD1 matching 8 bases. CDR3 length: 15 amino acids. Per the germline V gene, CDR1 is MGHRA and CDR2 is YSYEKL. Trimming took 1 base from V and 4 from J; bases not matched to a gene: 5. The CDR3 DNA sequence: TGCGCCAGCAGCCAAGCGGACAGGGTCCTCACTGAAGCTTTCTTT. This encodes CASSQADRVLTEAFF.